The present TCR beta chain was sequenced within a study of blood T cell repertoires in COVID-19. Background on the study: Material from acute and convalescent COVID-19 was sourced from the United States, Italy and Spain. T cells, B-cell-depleted T cells, or PBMCs supplied cDNA or gDNA.

Authors' data handling: Amplified reference gene primers provided the basis for estimating nucleated cell counts. Produced via immunoSEQ multiplex PCR; TCRdb's table is partial and in-frame only. V, J and clone size derive from that table, while D and trimming were established from the DNA sequence. The sample lists under 120,000 clones, around 91% occurring once. This sequence originates from a woman at least 80 years old with acute or convalescent COVID-19. Sequences were obtained from peripheral blood.

The CDR3 DNA reads TGTGCCAGCAGCCTAGGCTCAGGGGCACAGCCCCAGCATTTT. It encodes CASSLGSGAQPQHF. The genes are TRBV27 and TRBJ1-5; the D gene is possibly TRBD1 (6 bases). The CDR3 loop spans 14 amino acids. Trimming removed 6 bases at V and 7 bases at J, with 16 bases between. CDR1 is MNHEY, CDR2 SMNVEV, per germline (reference sequence).